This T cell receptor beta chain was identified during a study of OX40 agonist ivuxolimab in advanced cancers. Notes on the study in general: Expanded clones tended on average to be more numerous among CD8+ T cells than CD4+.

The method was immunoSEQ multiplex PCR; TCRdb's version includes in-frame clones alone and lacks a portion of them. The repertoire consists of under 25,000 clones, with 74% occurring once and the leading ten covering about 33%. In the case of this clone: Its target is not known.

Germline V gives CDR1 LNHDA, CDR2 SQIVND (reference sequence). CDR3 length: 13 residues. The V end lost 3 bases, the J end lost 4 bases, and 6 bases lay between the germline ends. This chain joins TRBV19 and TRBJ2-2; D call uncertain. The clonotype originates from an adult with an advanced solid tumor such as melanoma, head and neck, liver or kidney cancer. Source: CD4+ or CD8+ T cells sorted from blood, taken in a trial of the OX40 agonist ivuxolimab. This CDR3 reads CASSMTSTGELFF. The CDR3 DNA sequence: TGTGCCAGTAGTATGACGAGCACCGGGGAGCTGTTTTTT.